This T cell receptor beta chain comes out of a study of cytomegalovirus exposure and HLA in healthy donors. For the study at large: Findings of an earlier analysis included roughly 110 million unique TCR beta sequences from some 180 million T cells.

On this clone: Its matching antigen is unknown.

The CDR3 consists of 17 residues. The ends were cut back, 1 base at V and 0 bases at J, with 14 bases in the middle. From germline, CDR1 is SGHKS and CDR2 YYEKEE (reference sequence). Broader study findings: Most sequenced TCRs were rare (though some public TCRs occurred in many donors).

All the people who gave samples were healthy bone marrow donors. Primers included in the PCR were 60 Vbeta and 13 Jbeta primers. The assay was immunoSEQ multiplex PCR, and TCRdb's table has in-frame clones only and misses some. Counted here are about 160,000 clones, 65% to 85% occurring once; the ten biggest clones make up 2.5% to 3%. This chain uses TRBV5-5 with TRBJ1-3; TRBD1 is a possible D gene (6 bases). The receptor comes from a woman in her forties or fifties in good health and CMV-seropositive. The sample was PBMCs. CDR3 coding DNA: TGTGCCAGCAGCTTGTGGAACAGGGCGAGCTCTGGAAACACCATATATTTT. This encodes CASSLWNRASSGNTIYF.